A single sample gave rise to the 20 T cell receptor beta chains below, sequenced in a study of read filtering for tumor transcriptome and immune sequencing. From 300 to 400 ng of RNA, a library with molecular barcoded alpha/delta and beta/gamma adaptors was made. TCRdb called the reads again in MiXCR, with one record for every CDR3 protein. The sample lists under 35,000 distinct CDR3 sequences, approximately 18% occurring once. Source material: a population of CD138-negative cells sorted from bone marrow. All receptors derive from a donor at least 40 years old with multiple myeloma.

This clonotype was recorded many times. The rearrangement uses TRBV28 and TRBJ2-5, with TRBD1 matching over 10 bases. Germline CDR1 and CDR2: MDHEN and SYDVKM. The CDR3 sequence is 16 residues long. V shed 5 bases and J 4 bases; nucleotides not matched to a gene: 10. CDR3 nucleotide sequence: TGTGCCAGCAGTCCCTCATGGGGACAGGGGCCAGAGACCCAGTACTTC. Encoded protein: CASSPSWGQGPETQYF.

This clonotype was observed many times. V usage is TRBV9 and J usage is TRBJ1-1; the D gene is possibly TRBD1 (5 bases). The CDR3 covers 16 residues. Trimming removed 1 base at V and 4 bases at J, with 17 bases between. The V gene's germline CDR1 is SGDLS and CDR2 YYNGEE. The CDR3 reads CASSVYAGTATTEAFF. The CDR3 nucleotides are TGTGCCAGCAGCGTATATGCCGGGACGGCGACCACTGAAGCTTTCTTT.

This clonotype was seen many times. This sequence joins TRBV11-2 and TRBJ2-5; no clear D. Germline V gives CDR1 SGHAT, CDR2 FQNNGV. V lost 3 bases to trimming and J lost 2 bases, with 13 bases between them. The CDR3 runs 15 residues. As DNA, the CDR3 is TGTGCCAGCAGCTTCGTTCCGGCTTTTCAAGAGACCCAGTACTTC. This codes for CASSFVPAFQETQYF.

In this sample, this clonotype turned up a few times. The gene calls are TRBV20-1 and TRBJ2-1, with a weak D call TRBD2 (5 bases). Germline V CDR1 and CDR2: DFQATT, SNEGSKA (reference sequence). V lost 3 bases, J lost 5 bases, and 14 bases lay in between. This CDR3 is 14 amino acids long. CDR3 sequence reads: CSARNGRRDNEQFF. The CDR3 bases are TGCAGTGCTAGGAATGGGAGACGCGACAATGAGCAGTTCTTC.

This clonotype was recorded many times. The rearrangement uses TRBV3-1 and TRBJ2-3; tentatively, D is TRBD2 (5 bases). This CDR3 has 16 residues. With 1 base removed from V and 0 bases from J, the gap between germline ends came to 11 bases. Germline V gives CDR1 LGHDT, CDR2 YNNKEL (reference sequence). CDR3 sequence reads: CASSQVSAASTDTQYF. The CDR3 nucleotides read TGTGCCAGCAGCCAAGTTAGCGCCGCTAGCACAGATACGCAGTATTTT.

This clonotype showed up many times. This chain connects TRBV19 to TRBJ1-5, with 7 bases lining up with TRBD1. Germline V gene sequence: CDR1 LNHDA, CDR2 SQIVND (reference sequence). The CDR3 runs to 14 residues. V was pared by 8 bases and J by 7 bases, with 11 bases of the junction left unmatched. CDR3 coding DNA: TGTGCCAGTCAACAACAGGGAGGGGGCCAGCCCCAGCATTTT. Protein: CASQQQGGGQPQHF.

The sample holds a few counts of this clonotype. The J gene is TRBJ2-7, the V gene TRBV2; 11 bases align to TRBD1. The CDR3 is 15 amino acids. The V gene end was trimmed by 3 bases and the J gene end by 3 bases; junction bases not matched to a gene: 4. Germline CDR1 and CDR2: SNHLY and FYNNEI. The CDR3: CASSERTGGYYEQYF. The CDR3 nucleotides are TGTGCCAGCAGTGAGCGGACAGGGGGCTACTACGAGCAGTACTTC.

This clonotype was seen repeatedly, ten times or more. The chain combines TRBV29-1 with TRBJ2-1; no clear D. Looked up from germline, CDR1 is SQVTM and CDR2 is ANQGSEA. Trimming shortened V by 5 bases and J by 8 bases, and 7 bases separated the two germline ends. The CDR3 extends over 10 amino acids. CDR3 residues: CSVTQHEQFF. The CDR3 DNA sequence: TGCAGCGTTACGCAGCATGAGCAGTTCTTC.

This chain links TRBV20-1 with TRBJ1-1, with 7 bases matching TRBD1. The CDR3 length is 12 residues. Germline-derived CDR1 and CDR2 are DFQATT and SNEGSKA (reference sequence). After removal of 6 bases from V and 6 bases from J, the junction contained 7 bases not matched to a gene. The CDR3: CSAAGGYPEAFF. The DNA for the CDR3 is TGCAGTGCCGCAGGGGGATACCCTGAAGCTTTCTTT.

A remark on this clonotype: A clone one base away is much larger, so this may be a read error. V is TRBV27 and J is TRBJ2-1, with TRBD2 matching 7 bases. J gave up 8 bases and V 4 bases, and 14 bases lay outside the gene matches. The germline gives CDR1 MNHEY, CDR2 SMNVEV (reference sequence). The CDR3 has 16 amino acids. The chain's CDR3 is CASSSLVGGLRHEQFF. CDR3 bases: TGTGCCAGCAGTTCTCTTGTCGGGGGGTTAAGGCATGAGCAGTTCTTC.

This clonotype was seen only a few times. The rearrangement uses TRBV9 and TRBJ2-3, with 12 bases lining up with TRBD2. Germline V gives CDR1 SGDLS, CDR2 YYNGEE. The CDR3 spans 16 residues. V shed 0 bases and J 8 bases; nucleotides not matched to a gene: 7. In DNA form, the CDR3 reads TGTGCCAGCAGCGTAGCCTGGACTAGCGGGATCGGTACGCAGTATTTT. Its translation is CASSVAWTSGIGTQYF.

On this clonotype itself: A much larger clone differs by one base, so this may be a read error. The CDR3 reads CAPKNRGNTGELFF. Here the CDR3 DNA reads TGTGCGCCCAAAAACAGAGGGAATACCGGGGAGCTGTTTTTT. This chain connects TRBV6-9 to TRBJ2-2; D is perhaps TRBD2 (5 bases). From germline, CDR1 is MNHGY and CDR2 SVAAGI. The CDR3 has 14 amino acids.

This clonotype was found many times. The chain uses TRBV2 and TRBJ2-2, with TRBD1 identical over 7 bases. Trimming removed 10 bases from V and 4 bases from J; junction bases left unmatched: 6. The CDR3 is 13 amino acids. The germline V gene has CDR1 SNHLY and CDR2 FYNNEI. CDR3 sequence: CAITRQGTGELFF. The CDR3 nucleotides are TGTGCCATTACCAGACAGGGCACCGGGGAGCTGTTTTTT.

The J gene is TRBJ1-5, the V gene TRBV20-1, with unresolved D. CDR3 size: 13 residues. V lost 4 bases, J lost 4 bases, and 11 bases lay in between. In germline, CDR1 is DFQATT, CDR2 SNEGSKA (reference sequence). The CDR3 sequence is CSAIETFNQPQHF. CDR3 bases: TGCAGTGCTATTGAGACATTTAATCAGCCCCAGCATTTT.

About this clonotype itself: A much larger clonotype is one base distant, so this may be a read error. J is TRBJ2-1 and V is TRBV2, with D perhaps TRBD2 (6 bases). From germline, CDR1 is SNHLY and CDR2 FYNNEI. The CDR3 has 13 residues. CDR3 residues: CAGSRELVNGQFF. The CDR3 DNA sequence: TGTGCCGGCAGCCGGGAGTTGGTAAATGGGCAGTTCTTC.

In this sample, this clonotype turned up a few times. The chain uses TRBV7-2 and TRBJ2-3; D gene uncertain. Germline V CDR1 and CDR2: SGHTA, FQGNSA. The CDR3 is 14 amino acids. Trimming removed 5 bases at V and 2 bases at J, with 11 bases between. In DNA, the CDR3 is TGTGCCAGCAGCCTAACAATCAACACAGATACGCAGTATTTT. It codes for CASSLTINTDTQYF.

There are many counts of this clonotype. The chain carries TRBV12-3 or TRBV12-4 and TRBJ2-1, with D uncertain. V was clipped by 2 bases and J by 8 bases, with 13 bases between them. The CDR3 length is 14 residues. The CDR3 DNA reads TGTGCCAGCAGTTTAAGTGTGTCGTACGATGAGCAGTTCTTC. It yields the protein CASSLSVSYDEQFF.

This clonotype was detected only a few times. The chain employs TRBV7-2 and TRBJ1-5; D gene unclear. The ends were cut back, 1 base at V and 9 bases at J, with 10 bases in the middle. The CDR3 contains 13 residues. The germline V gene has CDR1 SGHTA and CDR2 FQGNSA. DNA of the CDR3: TGTGCCAGCAGCTTAGACGGTTTCGGGCCCCAGCATTTT. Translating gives CASSLDGFGPQHF.

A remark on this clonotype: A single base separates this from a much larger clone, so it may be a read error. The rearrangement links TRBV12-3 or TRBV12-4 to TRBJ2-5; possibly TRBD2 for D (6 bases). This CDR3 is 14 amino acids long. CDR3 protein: CGSSFLGGQETQYF. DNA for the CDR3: TGTGGCAGCAGTTTTTTGGGGGGTCAAGAGACCCAGTACTTC.

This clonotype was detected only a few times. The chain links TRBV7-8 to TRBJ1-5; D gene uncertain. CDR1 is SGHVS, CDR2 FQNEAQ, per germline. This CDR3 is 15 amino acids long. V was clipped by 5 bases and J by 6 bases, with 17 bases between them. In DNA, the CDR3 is TGTGCCAGCAGCCGCCGGGAGGGAGGCGGTCAGCCCCAGCATTTT. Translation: CASSRREGGGQPQHF.